This T cell receptor (beta chain) came from a study of shared clonotypes between healthy human individuals (dated by TCRdb to the early 2020s). Context from the whole study: Two women and three men aged 18 to 49 years were included in the cohort. For each donor, CD4 naive and CD4 memory were each run on three plates, CD8 naive on two plates, and CD8 memory on one plate. Leukapheresis yielded between about 0.9 and 8.9 billion PBMCs per donor. To estimate repertoire size and how much clonotype sharing occurs between individuals, the study deeply sequenced the blood TCR repertoires of five or six healthy adults. Libraries were prepared and TCR repertoires were sequenced by different laboratories using diverse techniques, in order to increase sequencing depth and limit assay-specific biases. What the authors observed across the whole study: Rarefaction of sorted-subset datasets indicated incomplete sequencing despite the large sequencing depth. Compared with non-shared clonotypes, clonotypes shared by all four sorted-subset donors had higher generation probabilities. When a few donors were compared, the shared fraction of clonotypes was about 5.2% for naive CD4, 3% to 4% for naive CD8, 2.3% for memory CD4, and 0.35% to 0.4% for memory CD8. Naive subsets generally had larger estimated clonotype richness than memory subsets did. Pairwise subsampling indicated that sequencing depth was expected to affect the degree of clonotype sharing among donors. Because the study included a small number of donors, the genetic and exposure-history diversity represented was limited. Sampling was limited to blood, and TCR repertoires in tissue likely differ from TCR repertoires in blood.

Turning to this clone: This clone's antigen is unknown. The record has no base qualities; no much larger clone is one base away. The same CDR3 arises from other DNA sequences in this sample as well.

The donors were healthy, HIV-negative adults who had no recently reported acute infections or vaccinations. All donors were Caucasian adults living in Nashville, Tennessee, USA. Magnetic negative selection was used to enrich CD4+ T cells, after which naive cells were positively selected on CD45RA and the negative fraction became the memory subset. Blood was collected by leukapheresis, and PBMCs were isolated by Ficoll-Histopaque density gradient centrifugation and then cryopreserved in liquid nitrogen vapor phase. Analytical flow cytometry was used to check the purity and quantity of every magnetically sorted T cell population. Genomic DNA was isolated from each sorted fraction and quantified by UV absorbance on a Nanodrop 2000c. Using the deep immunoSEQ assay, TCR CDR3 regions were amplified from genomic DNA by multiplex PCR. Extracted genomic DNA from each cell subset was spread evenly across all wells of several immunoSEQ 96-well plates, with each plate serving as a replicate. For sorted subsets, each replicate PCR was loaded with around 200 ng genomic DNA, equivalent to approximately 27,000 T cell genomes. Purified libraries were measured with a Qubit 3.0 fluorometer, size-checked on a Bioanalyzer 2100, and measured again with the KAPA Library Quantification kit. Each immunoSEQ 96-well plate was sequenced on its own single-read 150-cycle Illumina NextSeq 550 flow cell. Regarding the original processing steps: Because the immunoSEQ output held only junctional sequences and lacked quality scores, the filtering could not match the filtering applied to full-length reads. Sequences were annotated with PyIR, a Python wrapper for IgBLAST v1.9, and V/J genes and CDR3 were assigned using IMGT germline references. Reads were filtered out if the reads had weak V/J assignments (E-value above 1e-6), no CDR3, stop codons, out-of-frame junctions, or ambiguous translated residues. V3J clonotypes were defined as sequences sharing the same inferred V gene, J gene, and CDR3 amino acid sequence. Percentage overlap between repertoires was calculated by dividing the number of shared unique clonotypes by the size of the smaller repertoire. Repertoire richness was assessed with RTK rarefaction, the Chao1 estimator, and Recon v2.1 estimates of unobserved clonotypes. For all TCRbeta clonotypes obtained by the gDNA method from a handful of donors, generation probabilities were computed with OLGA. This is the immuneACCESS table as TCRdb keeps it, with only in-frame sequences that have V and J called. A part of the clones is gone; compared with another copy, unresolved V genes explain less than half, and the rest is unexplained. V and J calls and clone size follow that table, whereas D and trimming were derived from the DNA. Within this sample are 2 million to 2.5 million clones, with approximately 95% of them counted one time only. Approximately 0.13% of the sample is held by the ten biggest clonotypes.

The germline V gene provides CDR1 SGHDT and CDR2 YYEEEE. CDR3 length: 15 amino acids, cysteine to phenylalanine. Only the CDR3 region is kept as DNA, spanning 45 bases read in frame from base 1. Trimmed from V: 5 bases; trimmed from J: 4 bases; junction bases lacking a gene match: 7. Recombination joined TRBV5-6 with TRBJ2-5; the junction holds 11 bases that match TRBD2. The sample taken for sequencing was naive CD4+ T cells sorted from blood. Taken with the paper, the label for cell subset or site translates to: CD45RA+ positively selected. The sequence came from a man between 18 and 35 years old in good health. The CDR3 corresponds to CASSLLAGGGETQYF. The DNA sequence is as follows: TGTGCCAGCAGTTTGCTAGCGGGGGGAGGAGAGACCCAGTACTTC.